The 7 T cell receptor beta chains presented below share a single source sample, sequenced in a study of blood T cell repertoires in COVID-19. Method: immunoSEQ multiplex PCR; TCRdb's copy keeps in-frame clones and lacks some. The sample records some 130,000 clones, around 80% being singletons. Sequencing was carried out using peripheral blood. These receptors were taken from a woman older than 75 with acute or convalescent COVID-19.

V and J are TRBV7-9 and TRBJ2-7, with TRBD1 as a possible D gene (6 bases). Germline assignment: CDR1 SEHNR and CDR2 FQNEAQ (reference sequence). Trimming cost V 1 base and J 3 bases, with 16 bases left between them. The CDR3 loop spans 16 amino acids. The CDR3 is CASSLEGGGINYEQYF. The CDR3 nucleotides read TGTGCCAGCAGCTTAGAAGGGGGTGGGATTAACTACGAGCAGTACTTC.

The chain employs TRBV7-9 and TRBJ1-2; perhaps TRBD1 as D (5 bases). The V and J ends lost 5 bases and 5 bases respectively, with 18 bases between them. The CDR3 spans 15 residues. Germline loops: CDR1 SEHNR, CDR2 FQNEAQ (reference sequence). Written as DNA, the CDR3 is TGTGCCAGCAGCGTTTGGGGCCAAGCGTCTTATGGCTACACCTTC. Its translation is CASSVWGQASYGYTF.

The rearrangement joins TRBV3-1 (or the pseudogene TRBV3-2) to TRBJ1-1; 7 bases map to TRBD1. Germline CDR1 reads LGHDT; CDR2 reads YNNKEL (reference sequence). This CDR3 has 20 residues. Trimming removed 1 base from V and 0 bases from J; junction bases left unmatched: 17. Here the CDR3 DNA reads TGTGCCAGCAGCCAAGTAGCTCCGATAGAGGGGGCGACCATGAACACTGAAGCTTTCTTT. Translation gives CASSQVAPIEGATMNTEAFF.

This clone was seen more than once but under ten times. This chain links TRBV2 with TRBJ2-1, with TRBD1 matching over 7 bases. Germline V gene lookup returns CDR1 SNHLY and CDR2 FYNNEI. The CDR3 consists of 15 residues. The V and J ends lost 6 bases and 7 bases, in that order; junction bases with no gene match: 12. This chain's CDR3 is CASRYPGQPRNEQFF. The CDR3 coding sequence is TGTGCCAGCAGGTACCCGGGACAGCCTAGAAATGAGCAGTTCTTC.

This chain uses TRBV4-2 with TRBJ1-2; possibly TRBD1 for D (5 bases). From germline, CDR1 is LGHNA and CDR2 YNFKEQ. The CDR3 is 14 amino acids. Between the trimmed V and J ends, which lost 0 bases and 9 bases, there was a span of 14 bases. For the CDR3, the DNA is TGTGCCAGCAGCCAAGATCGCCAGGGTTTTCGCTACACCTTC. It codes for CASSQDRQGFRYTF.

The CDR3 protein is CASSPRTGQSGGNQPQHF. The CDR3 nucleotides are TGTGCCAGCAGTCCACGCACGGGACAGTCTGGGGGCAATCAGCCCCAGCATTTT. The chain couples TRBV27 to TRBJ1-5; 7 bases map to TRBD1. This CDR3 has 18 residues. V gave up 5 bases and J gave up 2 bases; unmatched junction bases: 15. Per the germline V gene, CDR1 is MNHEY and CDR2 is SMNVEV (reference sequence).

The rearrangement joins TRBV15 to TRBJ1-6, with D unclear. CDR3 size: 13 residues. The ends were cut back, 5 bases at V and 6 bases at J, with 8 bases in the middle. Germline V gene data show CDR1 as LNHNV and CDR2 as YYDKDF (reference sequence). In nucleotides, the CDR3 is TGTGCCACCAGCGTGGACTTTAATTCACCCCTCCACTTT. Amino acids: CATSVDFNSPLHF. The full variable domain, in which reference TRBV15 and TRBJ1-6 provide the parts outside the CDR3, is DAMVIQNPRYQVTQFGKPVTLSCSQTLNHNVMYWYQQKSSQAPKLLFHYYDKDFNNEADTPDNFQSRRPNTSFCFLDIRSPGLGDTAMYLCATSVDFNSPLHFGNGTRLTVT.